One sample yielded the 12 T cell receptor beta chains listed below, sequenced in a study of blood T cell repertoires in COVID-19. Sequencing was performed with immunoSEQ multiplex PCR; in TCRdb, only in-frame clones are kept and a portion is missing. Among 85,000 to 100,000 clones listed, 75% to 85% were seen once. Sample: peripheral blood. These receptor sequences come from a human donor in a cohort sampled during active COVID-19.

This sequence joins TRBV27 and TRBJ1-2, with D possibly being TRBD1 (6 bases). Trimming stripped 5 bases from V and 7 bases from J, with 17 bases between. This CDR3 spans 14 amino acids. Germline V gene sequence: CDR1 MNHEY, CDR2 SMNVEV (reference sequence). The CDR3 region has the DNA TGTGCCAGCAGTGCACAGGGTTCCTTGGGTGGCTACACCTTC. Protein sequence: CASSAQGSLGGYTF.

This chain connects TRBV11-3 to TRBJ2-7; TRBD2 aligns across 12 bases. Germline V gene sequence: CDR1 SGHNT, CDR2 YENEEA. With V trimmed by 5 bases and J by 4 bases, 6 bases remained unmatched. CDR3 size: 15 residues. As DNA, the CDR3 is TGTGCCAGCAGCCCAAGGACTAGCGGGAAATACGAGCAGTACTTC. Translated, it gives CASSPRTSGKYEQYF.

This clone was detected once. The chain joins TRBV12-1 to TRBJ1-6; the DNA was not used to check the table's D call, TRBD1. TRBV12-1 is a documented pseudogene. CDR3 length: 17 amino acids. CDR3 sequence (DNA): TGTGCCAGCAGCTTCGCAGGGGCCAGCTCCTATAATTCACCCCTCCACTTT. Protein sequence: CASSFAGASSYNSPLHF.

The chain has TRBV2 and TRBJ1-2; D gene uncertain. This CDR3 spans 13 amino acids. V was shortened by 3 bases and J by 5 bases, with 10 bases between the two germline ends. Germline values: CDR1 SNHLY, CDR2 FYNNEI. CDR3 bases: TGTGCCAGCAGTGACGCGGCGGGGTATGGCTACACCTTC. This sequence encodes CASSDAAGYGYTF. Supplemented by reference TRBV2 and TRBJ1-2, the full variable domain reads EPEVTQTPSHQVTQMGQEVILRCVPISNHLYFYWYRQILGQKVEFLVSFYNNEISEKSEIFDDQFSVERPDGSNFTLKIRSTKLEDSAMYFCASSDAAGYGYTFGSGTRLTVV.

This clone appeared a single time. V gene TRBV7-2 combines with J gene TRBJ1-1, with D uncertain. Trimming took off 5 bases at V and 2 bases at J, with 15 bases between the two ends. The CDR3 consists of 15 residues. The V gene's germline CDR1 is SGHTA and CDR2 FQGNSA. This chain's CDR3 is CASSQNGGRNTEAFF. CDR3 sequence (DNA): TGTGCCAGCAGCCAAAATGGAGGGAGAAACACTGAAGCTTTCTTT.

The chain couples TRBV5-1 to TRBJ2-2; 9 bases line up with TRBD2. The CDR3 sequence is 14 residues long. The V gene end was trimmed by 0 bases and the J gene end by 6 bases; junction bases not matched to a gene: 0. Looked up from germline, CDR1 is SGHRS and CDR2 is YFSETQ. CDR3 amino acids: CASSLGLAAGELFF. CDR3 DNA: TGCGCCAGCAGCTTGGGACTAGCGGCCGGGGAGCTGTTTTTT.

CDR3 nucleotide sequence: TGTGCCAGTCACGGAAACAGGGTGATGAGCAATCAGCCCCAGCATTTT. Amino acid sequence: CASHGNRVMSNQPQHF. The V gene is TRBV6-6, the J gene TRBJ1-5; maybe TRBD1 (6 bases). CDR3 size: 16 residues. Germline V gene sequence: CDR1 MNHNY, CDR2 SVGAGI (reference sequence). The ends were cut back, 9 bases at V and 1 base at J, with 19 bases in the middle.

This clone occurred a few times. This rearrangement joins TRBV10-3 to TRBJ1-2; no clear D. Germline loops: CDR1 ENHRY, CDR2 SYGVKD. Trimming left V 4 bases short and J 6 bases short, with 9 bases between. CDR3 length: 12 amino acids. As DNA, the CDR3 is TGTGCCATCAGTGTGAGAGGGAATGGCTACACCTTC. As protein: CAISVRGNGYTF.

The chain uses TRBV7-2 and TRBJ1-2, with a tentative D call TRBD1 (6 bases). This CDR3 comprises 14 residues. With 5 bases removed from V and 4 bases from J, the gap between germline ends came to 14 bases. Germline V gives CDR1 SGHTA, CDR2 FQGNSA. The CDR3 loop reads CASSLRQAPYGYTF. CDR3 nucleotides: TGTGCCAGCAGCCTGCGACAGGCACCCTATGGCTACACCTTC.

This chain connects TRBV6-5 to TRBJ2-2, with 9 positions matching TRBD1. Germline values: CDR1 MNHEY, CDR2 SVGAGI. J gave up 2 bases and V 6 bases, and 4 bases lay outside the gene matches. This CDR3 is 15 amino acids long. DNA of the CDR3: TGTGCCAGCAGCATGACAGGGGGTAACACCGGGGAGCTGTTTTTT. The encoded protein is CASSMTGGNTGELFF.

This clone was seen a handful of times. The rearrangement uses TRBV28 and TRBJ1-2; no firm D call. Trimming cost V 8 bases and J 0 bases, with 13 bases left between them. CDR1 is MDHEN, CDR2 SYDVKM, per germline. CDR3 length: 14 residues. The chain's CDR3 is CASVSVLANYGYTF. CDR3 coding DNA: TGTGCCAGCGTCTCGGTTCTAGCTAACTATGGCTACACCTTC.

This sequence joins TRBV9 and TRBJ2-1; no definite D call. CDR3 size: 14 residues. The V end lost 1 base, the J end lost 9 bases, and 14 bases lay between the germline ends. Germline V lookup: CDR1 SGDLS, CDR2 YYNGEE. The CDR3 nucleotides read TGTGCCAGCAGCGTACTAGAATGGTCGGGTGAGCAGTTCTTC. Translated: CASSVLEWSGEQFF.